The clone carrying this T cell receptor beta chain was recorded at least ten times. Its antigen remains unidentified. The CDR3 contains 15 residues. Between the trimmed V and J ends, which lost 4 bases and 3 bases, there was a span of 16 bases. Germline V gene data show CDR1 as SEHNR and CDR2 as FQNEAQ (reference sequence). This sample is part of a study of T cells in Graves' hyperthyroidism and ophthalmopathy. Across the whole study: Peripheral blood was obtained at initial diagnosis, preceding any treatment. Overall study results and limits: Prediction of ophthalmopathy progression came a median roughly 6.4 months pre-onset.

More than 9.5 ml fresh peripheral blood yielded the PBMCs. Amplification yielded TCR beta CDR3 regions, with RNA transcripts as the source. The HTBI primer set served for first-round RT-PCR of the TCR CDR3. TCRdb re-analysed the multiplex PCR reads in MiXCR, keeping a single row per CDR3 protein. The sample contains around 300,000 distinct CDR3 sequences, roughly an eighth of which appear only once. The clonotype was recovered from a middle-aged woman with Graves' hyperthyroidism. This chain uses TRBV7-9 with TRBJ2-7; tentative D call: TRBD1 (6 bases). The sample was blood. CDR3 amino acids: CASSSLQGPDYEQYF. The DNA of the CDR3 is TGTGCCAGCAGCTCTTTACAGGGCCCCGACTACGAGCAGTACTTC.